A selection of T cell receptor beta chains follows, all from one sample in a study of T-cell memory formation after mild COVID-19. TCRdb reprocessed the 5' RACE reads with MiXCR, giving one entry per CDR3 protein. The sample contains 450,000 to 650,000 distinct CDR3 sequences, about a sixth of which appear only once. The sequenced sample was PBMCs or a T cell subset sorted from them (not recorded which). These receptors all stem from an adult woman who had mild COVID-19 (a few samples of this study predate the infection). Cell type and time point are not known. CDR3s leave out the opening cysteine and the closing phenylalanine or tryptophan.

J gene: TRBJ2-6
V gene: TRBV2
CDR3 protein: ASSPRTSGANVLT

J gene: TRBJ2-5
V gene: TRBV4-1
CDR3 protein: ASSFRTSGWETQY

J gene: TRBJ2-1
V gene: TRBV19
CDR3 protein: ASIRAGGGNEQF

J gene: TRBJ2-1
V gene: TRBV4-2
CDR3 protein: ASSQDENEQF

J gene: TRBJ2-6
V gene: TRBV6-5
CDR3 protein: ASTWGVTSGANVLT

J gene: TRBJ2-5
V gene: TRBV20-1
CDR3 protein: SADKGVETQY

J gene: TRBJ2-1
V gene: TRBV15
CDR3 protein: ATSRDGGGEQF

J gene: TRBJ1-6
V gene: TRBV4-1
CDR3 protein: ASSQQYSYNSPLH

J gene: TRBJ2-3
V gene: TRBV27
CDR3 protein: ASSLRGWTDTQY

J gene: TRBJ1-2
V gene: TRBV4-2
CDR3 protein: ASSQDRTENVYGYT

J gene: TRBJ2-3
V gene: TRBV14
CDR3 protein: ASSQDWGASTDTQY

J gene: TRBJ2-3
V gene: TRBV5-1
CDR3 protein: ASSLPSSGGTTDTQY

J gene: TRBJ2-5
V gene: TRBV5-4
CDR3 protein: ASSPGGQGRETQY

J gene: TRBJ1-1
V gene: TRBV15
CDR3 protein: ATSRERGGPTEAF

J gene: TRBJ2-3
V gene: TRBV4-3
CDR3 protein: ASGPGLGADTQY

J gene: TRBJ1-2
V gene: TRBV12-3/TRBV12-4
CDR3 protein: ASSSPDRPGGYGYT

J gene: TRBJ1-5
V gene: TRBV20-1
CDR3 protein: SARDHLSKPQH

J gene: TRBJ2-7
V gene: TRBV5-1
CDR3 protein: ASSGRDGQY

J gene: TRBJ2-3
V gene: TRBV5-1
CDR3 protein: ASSLSFADTQY

J gene: TRBJ2-5
V gene: TRBV20-1
CDR3 protein: SASVVAGRGQETQY

J gene: TRBJ2-3
V gene: TRBV4-3
CDR3 protein: ASSQAWDRGYDTQY

J gene: TRBJ2-6
V gene: TRBV6-4
CDR3 protein: ASSESPASGANVLT

J gene: TRBJ2-7
V gene: TRBV12-3/TRBV12-4
CDR3 protein: ASSLFWGGYEQY

J gene: TRBJ2-1
V gene: TRBV20-1
CDR3 protein: SALAGGRGNEQF

J gene: TRBJ1-4
V gene: TRBV7-8
CDR3 protein: AANSGGPGEKLF

J gene: TRBJ1-1
V gene: TRBV12-5
CDR3 protein: ASQGVSGTEAF

J gene: TRBJ1-2
V gene: TRBV27
CDR3 protein: ASSFDPPNYGYT

J gene: TRBJ2-5
V gene: TRBV3-1
CDR3 protein: ASSQVVQQETQY

J gene: TRBJ2-7
V gene: TRBV4-1
CDR3 protein: ASSQDPGLYEQY

J gene: TRBJ2-7
V gene: TRBV12-3/TRBV12-4
CDR3 protein: ASSFGGYNEQY

J gene: TRBJ2-7
V gene: TRBV4-3
CDR3 protein: ASSQDRASLSYEQY

J gene: TRBJ1-6
V gene: TRBV12-3/TRBV12-4
CDR3 protein: ASSSRPGESPLH

J gene: TRBJ1-2
V gene: TRBV7-9
CDR3 protein: ASSPMTGLYYGYT

J gene: TRBJ2-4
V gene: TRBV19
CDR3 protein: ASEGGTAGNIQY

J gene: TRBJ2-5
V gene: TRBV4-2
CDR3 protein: ASSQTLADQETQY

J gene: TRBJ1-4
V gene: TRBV27
CDR3 protein: ASSMGQGTEKLF

J gene: TRBJ2-5
V gene: TRBV7-6
CDR3 protein: ASSLAPPRPWETQY

J gene: TRBJ2-7
V gene: TRBV29-1
CDR3 protein: SVEDRSFSYEQY

J gene: TRBJ1-1
V gene: TRBV5-5
CDR3 protein: ASSLAMRTGGHMNTEAF

J gene: TRBJ2-5
V gene: TRBV7-9
CDR3 protein: ASSLVSRGRETQY

J gene: TRBJ2-6
V gene: TRBV6-5
CDR3 protein: ASSYVGEGAGANVLT

J gene: TRBJ2-1
V gene: TRBV12-3/TRBV12-4
CDR3 protein: ASVLGNEQF

J gene: TRBJ2-5
V gene: TRBV13
CDR3 protein: ASSLLTSKDGETQY

J gene: TRBJ2-1
V gene: TRBV12-3/TRBV12-4
CDR3 protein: ASSFPATSYNEQF

J gene: TRBJ2-6
V gene: TRBV6-5
CDR3 protein: ASRKDGDSGANVLT

J gene: TRBJ2-7
V gene: TRBV7-9
CDR3 protein: ASSFEVNYEQY

J gene: TRBJ2-5
V gene: TRBV7-2
CDR3 protein: ASSYMPGSYETQY

J gene: TRBJ1-1
V gene: TRBV5-6
CDR3 protein: ASSLSTEAF

J gene: TRBJ2-3
V gene: TRBV24-1
CDR3 protein: ATSDLFGADTQY

J gene: TRBJ1-5
V gene: TRBV7-9
CDR3 protein: ASSGGQGVNQPQH

J gene: TRBJ2-2
V gene: TRBV12-3/TRBV12-4
CDR3 protein: ASSADSTGELF

J gene: TRBJ2-1
V gene: TRBV7-9
CDR3 protein: ASSLALSGTSILDEQF

J gene: TRBJ1-1
V gene: TRBV29-1
CDR3 protein: SAEMTGGTEAF